The entry below gives a single T cell receptor beta chain sequence along with its context. This entry is derived from a study of blood T cell repertoires in COVID-19. As for the study in general: Researchers got acute and convalescent COVID-19 samples from the United States, Italy and Spain. Sources were T cells, B-cell-depleted T cells, or PBMCs; the material itself was cDNA or gDNA.

The CDR3 extends over 17 amino acids. V lost 2 bases to trimming and J lost 1 base; unmatched junction nucleotides: 7. Germline-derived CDR1 and CDR2 are LNHDA and SQIVND (reference sequence). Under the authors' procedure: Cell counts per sample came from amplifying reference gene primers. Assay: immunoSEQ multiplex PCR; the TCRdb copy retains only in-frame clones and omits some. V, J and clone size are those of that table, while D and trimming were read from the DNA. Here the sample spans 30,000 to 35,000 clones, roughly 86% being singletons. The material sequenced was peripheral blood. This rearrangement joins TRBV19 to TRBJ1-5; 8 nucleotides line up with TRBD1. This TCR came from a man older than 75 with active or convalescent COVID-19. The CDR3 bases are TGTGCCAGTAGTATAACACAGGGGGGCTTGAGCAATCAGCCCCAGCATTTT. It is translated as CASSITQGGLSNQPQHF.